The clone carrying this T cell receptor (beta chain) was recorded at least ten times. Its antigen is still unknown. The sample is drawn from a study of T cells after yellow fever vaccination. Trimming took off 4 bases at V and 2 bases at J, with 9 bases between the two ends. Per germline, CDR1 LNHDA and CDR2 SQIVND (reference sequence). CDR3 length: 13 residues. Study-wide findings and caveats: Clones that expanded after primary vaccination mostly reappeared after the booster (roughly 96% CD4, 80% to 90% CD8). Overall, a small share of clonotypes was seen in both CD4 and CD8 compartments.

5'RACE template switching generated TCR cDNA, adding a universal primer site and UMIs. TCRdb re-called the 5' RACE reads through MiXCR, storing one row per CDR3 protein. The table includes 160,000 or so distinct CDR3 sequences, 6% to 7.5% detected once. This sample comprised CD4+ T cells sorted from PBMCs, obtained 5 days after the first yellow fever vaccination. The chain carries TRBV19 and TRBJ2-7, with D maybe TRBD2 (7 bases). This TCR came from a man younger than 30 who received the YFV17D yellow fever vaccine. The CDR3: CASSKGGAYEQYV. CDR3 bases: TGTGCCAGTAGTAAGGGGGGGGCCTACGAGCAGTACGTC.